This T cell receptor beta chain was sequenced for a study of cytomegalovirus exposure and HLA in healthy donors. As for the study in general: Unique TCR beta sequences numbering 95 million to 130 million came from approximately 180 million T cells in an earlier analysis.

Donors had nominal health at sampling but likely had unrecorded immune exposures. In the PCR, 60 Vbeta and 13 Jbeta primers were used. Produced via immunoSEQ multiplex PCR; TCRdb's table is partial and in-frame only. The sample contains 100,000 or so clones, more than 65% of which appear only once. CDR1 is SGHTA, CDR2 FQGNSA, per germline. V lost 5 bases and J 6 bases, leaving 23 bases between the germline ends. The CDR3 has 17 amino acids. About this clone: Its antigen is not known.

Overall study results and limits: Another analysis was done later, and it associated approximately 15,000 TCR beta sequences with HLA alleles at 0.05 false discovery rate. Among TCR beta chains, those listed as cytomegalovirus-associated numbered fewer than 200.

This TCR derives from a man between 35 and 55 years old in good health and CMV-seropositive. The chain is built from TRBV7-2 and TRBJ2-1; maybe TRBD2 (5 bases). Sequencing used PBMCs. CDR3 in amino acids: CASSPLLGGRWGNEQFF. The CDR3 DNA reads TGTGCCAGCAGCCCATTACTGGGCGGGCGATGGGGCAATGAGCAGTTCTTC.